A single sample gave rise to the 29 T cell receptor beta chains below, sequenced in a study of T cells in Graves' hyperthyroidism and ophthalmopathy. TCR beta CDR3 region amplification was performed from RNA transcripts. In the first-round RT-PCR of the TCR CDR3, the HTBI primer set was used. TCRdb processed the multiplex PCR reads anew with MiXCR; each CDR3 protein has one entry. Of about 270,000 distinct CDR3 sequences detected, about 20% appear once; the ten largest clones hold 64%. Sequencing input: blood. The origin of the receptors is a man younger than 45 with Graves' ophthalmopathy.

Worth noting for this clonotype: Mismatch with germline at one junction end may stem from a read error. The CDR3 sequence is CVSSRETEYQETQYF. The CDR3 region has the DNA TGTGTCAGCAGCCGAGAGACTGAGTACCAAGAGACCCAGTACTTC. The rearrangement links TRBV3-1 to TRBJ2-5; D gene uncertain. Germline assignment: CDR1 LGHDT and CDR2 YNNKEL (reference sequence). The CDR3 has 15 residues.

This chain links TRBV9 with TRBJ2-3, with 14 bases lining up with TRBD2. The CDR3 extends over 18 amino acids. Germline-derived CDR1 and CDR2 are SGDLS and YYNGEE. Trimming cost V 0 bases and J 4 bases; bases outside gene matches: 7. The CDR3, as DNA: TGTGCCAGCAGCGTAGCTGGGGGACTAGCGGGAGCCGCAGATACGCAGTATTTT. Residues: CASSVAGGLAGAADTQYF.

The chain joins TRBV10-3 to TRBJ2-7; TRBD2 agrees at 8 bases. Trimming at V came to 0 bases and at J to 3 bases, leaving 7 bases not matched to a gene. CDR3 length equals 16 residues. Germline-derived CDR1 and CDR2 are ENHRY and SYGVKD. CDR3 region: CAISESLAGANYEQYF. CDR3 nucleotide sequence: TGTGCCATCAGTGAGTCCCTAGCGGGCGCAAACTACGAGCAGTACTTC.

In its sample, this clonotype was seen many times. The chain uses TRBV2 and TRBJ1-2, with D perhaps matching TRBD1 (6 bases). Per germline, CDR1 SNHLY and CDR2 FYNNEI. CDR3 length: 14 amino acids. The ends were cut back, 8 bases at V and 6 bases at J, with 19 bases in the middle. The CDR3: CASSDSSSRHGYTF. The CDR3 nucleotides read TGTGCCAGCTCGGACAGTTCCTCGAGGCATGGCTACACCTTC.

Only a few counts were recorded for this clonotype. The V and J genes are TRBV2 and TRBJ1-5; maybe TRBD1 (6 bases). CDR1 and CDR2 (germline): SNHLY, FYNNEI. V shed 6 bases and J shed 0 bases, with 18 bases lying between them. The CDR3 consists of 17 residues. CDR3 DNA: TGTGCCAGCAGAGCTAGTACAGGGCTTCGTAGCAATCAGCCCCAGCATTTT. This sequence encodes CASRASTGLRSNQPQHF.

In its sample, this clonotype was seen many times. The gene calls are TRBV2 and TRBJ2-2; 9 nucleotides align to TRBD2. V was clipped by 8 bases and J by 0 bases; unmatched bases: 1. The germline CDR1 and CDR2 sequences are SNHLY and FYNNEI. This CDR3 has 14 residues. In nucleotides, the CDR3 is TGTGCCAGCGGACTAGCGTCGAACACCGGGGAGCTGTTTTTT. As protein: CASGLASNTGELFF.

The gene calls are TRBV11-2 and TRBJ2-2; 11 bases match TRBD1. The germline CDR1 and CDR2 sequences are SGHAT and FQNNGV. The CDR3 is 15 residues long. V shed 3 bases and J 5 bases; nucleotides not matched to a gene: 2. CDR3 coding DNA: TGTGCCAGCAGCTTCGGGACAGGGGGAACCGGGGAGCTGTTTTTT. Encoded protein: CASSFGTGGTGELFF.

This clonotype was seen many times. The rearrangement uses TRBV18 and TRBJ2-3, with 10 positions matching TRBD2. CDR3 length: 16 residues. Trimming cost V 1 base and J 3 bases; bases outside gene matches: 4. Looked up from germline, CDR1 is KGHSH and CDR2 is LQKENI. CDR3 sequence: CASSPLPSGGTDTQYF. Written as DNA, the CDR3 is TGTGCCAGCTCACCACTTCCTAGCGGGGGAACAGATACGCAGTATTTT.

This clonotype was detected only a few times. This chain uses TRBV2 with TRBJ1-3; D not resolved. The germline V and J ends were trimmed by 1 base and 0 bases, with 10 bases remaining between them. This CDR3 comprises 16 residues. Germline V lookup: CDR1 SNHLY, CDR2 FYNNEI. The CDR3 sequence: CASSEEALLSGNTIYF. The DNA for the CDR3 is TGTGCCAGCAGTGAAGAGGCTCTGCTCTCTGGAAACACCATATATTTT. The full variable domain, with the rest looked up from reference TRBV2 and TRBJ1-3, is EPEVTQTPSHQVTQMGQEVILRCVPISNHLYFYWYRQILGQKVEFLVSFYNNEISEKSEIFDDQFSVERPDGSNFTLKIRSTKLEDSAMYFCASSEEALLSGNTIYFGEGSWLTVV.

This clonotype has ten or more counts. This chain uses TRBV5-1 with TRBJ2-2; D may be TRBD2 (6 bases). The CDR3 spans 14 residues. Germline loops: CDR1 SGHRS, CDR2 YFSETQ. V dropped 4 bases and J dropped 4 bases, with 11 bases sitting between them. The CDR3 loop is CASSGAGSTGELFF. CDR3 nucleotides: TGCGCCAGCAGCGGCGCGGGGAGCACCGGGGAGCTGTTTTTT.

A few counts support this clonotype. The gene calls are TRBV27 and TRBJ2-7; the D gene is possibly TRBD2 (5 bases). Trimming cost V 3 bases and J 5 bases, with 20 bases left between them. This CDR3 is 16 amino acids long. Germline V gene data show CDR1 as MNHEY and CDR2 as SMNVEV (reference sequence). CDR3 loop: CASSFGFVPLENEQYF. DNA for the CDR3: TGTGCCAGCAGTTTTGGTTTTGTTCCACTAGAAAACGAGCAGTACTTC.

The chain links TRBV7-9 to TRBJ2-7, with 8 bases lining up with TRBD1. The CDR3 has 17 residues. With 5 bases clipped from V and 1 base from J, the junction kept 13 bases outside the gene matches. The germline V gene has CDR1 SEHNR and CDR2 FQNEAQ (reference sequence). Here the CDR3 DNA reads TGTGCCAGCAGCCCCTATCCGCGGGACAGGAGTTCCTACGAGCAGTACTTC. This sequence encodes CASSPYPRDRSSYEQYF.

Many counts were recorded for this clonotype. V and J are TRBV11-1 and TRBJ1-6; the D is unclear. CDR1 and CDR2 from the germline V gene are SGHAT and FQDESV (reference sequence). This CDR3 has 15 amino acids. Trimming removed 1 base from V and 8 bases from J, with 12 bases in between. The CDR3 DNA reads TGTGCCAGCAGCTTAGGAACGGTCCTGTATTCACCCCTCCACTTT. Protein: CASSLGTVLYSPLHF. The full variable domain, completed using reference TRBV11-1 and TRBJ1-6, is EAEVAQSPRYKITEKSQAVAFWCDPISGHATLYWYRQILGQGPELLVQFQDESVVDDSQLPKDRFSAERLKGVDSTLKIQPAELGDSAMYLCASSLGTVLYSPLHFGNGTRLTVT.

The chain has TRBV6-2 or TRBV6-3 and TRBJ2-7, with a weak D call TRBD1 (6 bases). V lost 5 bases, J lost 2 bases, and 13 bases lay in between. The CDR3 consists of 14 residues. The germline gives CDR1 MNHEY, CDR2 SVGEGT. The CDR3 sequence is CASSVGDTTYEQYF. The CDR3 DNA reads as TGTGCCAGCAGTGTGGGGGACACAACCTACGAGCAGTACTTC.

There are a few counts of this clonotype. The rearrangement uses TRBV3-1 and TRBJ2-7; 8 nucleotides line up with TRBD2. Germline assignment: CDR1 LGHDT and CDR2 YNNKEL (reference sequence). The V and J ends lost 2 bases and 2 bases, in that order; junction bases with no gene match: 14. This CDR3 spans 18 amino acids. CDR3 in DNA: TGTGCCAGCAGCCAACAGGGGACTAGTAGCACTAAACCCTACGAGCAGTACTTC. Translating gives CASSQQGTSSTKPYEQYF.

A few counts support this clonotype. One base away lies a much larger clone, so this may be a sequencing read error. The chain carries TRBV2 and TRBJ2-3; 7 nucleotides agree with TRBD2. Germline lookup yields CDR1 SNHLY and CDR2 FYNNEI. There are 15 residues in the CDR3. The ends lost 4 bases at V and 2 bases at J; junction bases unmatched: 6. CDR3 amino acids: CASSARLAATDTQYF. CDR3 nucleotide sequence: TGTGCCAGCAGTGCAAGGCTAGCGGCCACAGATACGCAGTATTTT.

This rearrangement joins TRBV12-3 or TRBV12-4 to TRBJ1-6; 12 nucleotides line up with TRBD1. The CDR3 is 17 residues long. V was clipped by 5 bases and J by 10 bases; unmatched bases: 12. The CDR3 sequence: CASSQTGQGASWSPLHF. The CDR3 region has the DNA TGTGCCAGCAGTCAGACGGGACAGGGGGCGTCTTGGTCACCCCTCCACTTT.

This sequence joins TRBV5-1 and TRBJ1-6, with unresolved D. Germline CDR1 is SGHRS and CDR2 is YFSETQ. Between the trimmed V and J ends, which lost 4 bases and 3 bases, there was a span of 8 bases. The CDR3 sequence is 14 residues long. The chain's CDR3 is CASSLNNYNSPLHF. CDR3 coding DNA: TGCGCCAGCAGCCTGAACAACTATAATTCACCCCTCCACTTT.

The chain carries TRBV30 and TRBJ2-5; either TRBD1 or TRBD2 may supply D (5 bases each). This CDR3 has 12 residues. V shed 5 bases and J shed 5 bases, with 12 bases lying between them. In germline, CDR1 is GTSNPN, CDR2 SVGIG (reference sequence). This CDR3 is CAWDLGEETQYF. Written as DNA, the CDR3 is TGTGCCTGGGATTTGGGGGAGGAGACCCAGTACTTC.

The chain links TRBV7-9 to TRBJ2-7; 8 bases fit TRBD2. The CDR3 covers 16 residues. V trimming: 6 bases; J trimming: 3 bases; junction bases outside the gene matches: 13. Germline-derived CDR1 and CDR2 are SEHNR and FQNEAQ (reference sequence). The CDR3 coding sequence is TGTGCCAGCAGTTACTCACTCCGAGCGGGAGACTACGAGCAGTACTTC. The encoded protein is CASSYSLRAGDYEQYF.

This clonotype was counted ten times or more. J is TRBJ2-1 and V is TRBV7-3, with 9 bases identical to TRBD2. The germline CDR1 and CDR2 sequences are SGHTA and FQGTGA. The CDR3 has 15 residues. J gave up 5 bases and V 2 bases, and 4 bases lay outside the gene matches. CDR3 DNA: TGTGCCAGCAGCTTAGGGACTAGCAATGACAATGAGCAGTTCTTC. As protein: CASSLGTSNDNEQFF.

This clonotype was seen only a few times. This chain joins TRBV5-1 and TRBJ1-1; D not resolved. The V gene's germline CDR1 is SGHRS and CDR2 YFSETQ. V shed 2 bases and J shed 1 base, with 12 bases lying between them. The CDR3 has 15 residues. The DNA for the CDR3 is TGCGCCAGCAGCTTAAGTGTAACCCCGAACACTGAAGCTTTCTTT. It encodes CASSLSVTPNTEAFF.

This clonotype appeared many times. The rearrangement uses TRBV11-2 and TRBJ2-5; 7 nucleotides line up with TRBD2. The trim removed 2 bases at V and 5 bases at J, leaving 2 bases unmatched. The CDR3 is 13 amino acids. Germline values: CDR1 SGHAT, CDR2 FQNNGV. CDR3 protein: CASSLWGGETQYF. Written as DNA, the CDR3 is TGTGCCAGCAGCTTATGGGGGGGGGAGACCCAGTACTTC.

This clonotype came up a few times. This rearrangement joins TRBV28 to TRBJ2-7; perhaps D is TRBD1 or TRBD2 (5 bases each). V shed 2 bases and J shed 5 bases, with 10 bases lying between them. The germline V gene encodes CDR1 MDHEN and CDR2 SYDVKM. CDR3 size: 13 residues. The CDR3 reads CASSLGGVHEQYF. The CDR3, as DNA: TGTGCCAGCAGTTTAGGGGGAGTCCACGAGCAGTACTTC.

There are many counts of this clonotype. CDR3 loop: CASSFYRLARQYF. The DNA for the CDR3 is TGTGCCAGCAGCTTCTATCGGCTAGCCCGGCAGTACTTC. The genes are TRBV11-3 and TRBJ2-7; D may be TRBD2 (5 bases). The V end lost 3 bases, the J end lost 9 bases, and 15 bases lay between the germline ends. This CDR3 is built from 13 residues. Looked up from germline, CDR1 is SGHNT and CDR2 is YENEEA.

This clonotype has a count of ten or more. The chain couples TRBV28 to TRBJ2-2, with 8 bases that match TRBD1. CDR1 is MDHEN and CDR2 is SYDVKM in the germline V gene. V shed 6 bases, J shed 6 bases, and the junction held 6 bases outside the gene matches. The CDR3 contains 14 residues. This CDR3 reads CASRPGGASGELFF. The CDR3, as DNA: TGTGCCAGCAGGCCAGGGGGCGCATCCGGGGAGCTGTTTTTT.

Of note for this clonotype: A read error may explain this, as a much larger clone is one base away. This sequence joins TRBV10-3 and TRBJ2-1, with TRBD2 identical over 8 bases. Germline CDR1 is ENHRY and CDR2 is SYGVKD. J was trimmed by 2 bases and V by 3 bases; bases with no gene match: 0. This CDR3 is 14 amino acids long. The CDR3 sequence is CAISEAGAYNEQFF. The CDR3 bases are TGTGCCATCAGTGAAGCGGGAGCCTACAATGAGCAGTTCTTC.

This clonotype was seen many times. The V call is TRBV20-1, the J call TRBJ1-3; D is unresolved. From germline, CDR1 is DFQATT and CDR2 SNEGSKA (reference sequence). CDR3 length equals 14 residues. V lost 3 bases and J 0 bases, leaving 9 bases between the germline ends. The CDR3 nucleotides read TGCAGTGCTAGTAGTCCCAGCTCTGGAAACACCATATATTTT. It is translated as CSASSPSSGNTIYF.

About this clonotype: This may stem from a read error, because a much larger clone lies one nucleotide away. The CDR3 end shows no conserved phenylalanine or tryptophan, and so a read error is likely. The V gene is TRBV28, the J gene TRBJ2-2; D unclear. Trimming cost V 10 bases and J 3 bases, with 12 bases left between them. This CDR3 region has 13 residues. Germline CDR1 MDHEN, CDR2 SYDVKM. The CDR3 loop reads CATMTLHTGELFL. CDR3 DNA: TGTGCCACCATGACACTACACACCGGGGAGCTGTTTCTT.